Listed below are T cell receptor beta chains from one sample, sequenced in a study of OX40 agonist ivuxolimab in advanced cancers. Only in-frame clones appear in the TCRdb table, and some are missing; sequencing was by immunoSEQ multiplex PCR. The table has roughly 80,000 clones, roughly 84% seen once. The input for sequencing was CD4+ or CD8+ T cells sorted from blood, taken in a trial of the OX40 agonist ivuxolimab. These receptors all come from an adult with an advanced solid tumor such as melanoma, head and neck, liver or kidney cancer. The CDR3 runs from the conserved cysteine through the conserved F or W.

J gene: TRBJ1-1
V gene: TRBV7-2
CDR3 protein: CASSLVGGVGTEAFF

J gene: TRBJ1-2
V gene: TRBV2
CDR3 protein: CASSEATGGASYGYTF

J gene: TRBJ2-2
V gene: TRBV7-3
CDR3 protein: CASSFMGGLAGDGELFF

J gene: TRBJ1-2
V gene: TRBV11-2
CDR3 protein: CASSLFKGSGYTF

J gene: TRBJ2-5
V gene: TRBV5-6
CDR3 protein: CASSYTSGGETQYF

J gene: TRBJ2-2
V gene: TRBV5-6
CDR3 protein: CASTTKRIANTGELFF

J gene: TRBJ1-6
V gene: TRBV18
CDR3 protein: CASSPGLAGSPLHF

J gene: TRBJ2-1
V gene: TRBV7-2
CDR3 protein: CASSFGLAGGPGNEQFF

J gene: TRBJ2-3
V gene: TRBV7-2
CDR3 protein: CASSPRWASGGLSTDTQYF

J gene: TRBJ2-3
V gene: TRBV7-8
CDR3 protein: CASSYLQGLGTDTQYF

J gene: TRBJ1-6
V gene: TRBV7-6
CDR3 protein: CASSPDSSSYNSPLHF

J gene: TRBJ2-2
V gene: TRBV7-3
CDR3 protein: CASSSPPGQENTGELFF

J gene: TRBJ2-1
V gene: TRBV11-3
CDR3 protein: CASSAVGREYDEQFF

J gene: TRBJ2-7
V gene: TRBV5-1
CDR3 protein: CASSLPVSYEQYF

J gene: TRBJ1-5
V gene: TRBV7-2
CDR3 protein: CASSLSAGTNQPQHF

J gene: TRBJ1-2
V gene: TRBV5-1
CDR3 protein: CASSWGTNYGYTF

J gene: TRBJ2-1
V gene: TRBV5-4
CDR3 protein: CASSWILAGTYNEQFF

J gene: TRBJ1-1
V gene: TRBV5-1
CDR3 protein: CASSSWGPGDTEAFF

J gene: TRBJ1-2
V gene: TRBV5-1
CDR3 protein: CASSLGGQGDYTF

J gene: TRBJ2-1
V gene: TRBV19
CDR3 protein: CASSISHGEQFF

J gene: TRBJ1-5
V gene: TRBV6-6
CDR3 protein: CASSYEGTGNQPQHF

J gene: TRBJ2-7
V gene: TRBV7-2
CDR3 protein: CASSSRDRSSYEQYF

J gene: TRBJ1-1
V gene: TRBV7-2
CDR3 protein: CASRERGRTEAFF

J gene: TRBJ1-4
V gene: TRBV15
CDR3 protein: CATSERTGAIREKLFF

J gene: TRBJ2-5
V gene: TRBV5-1
CDR3 protein: CASSLLSFLETQYF

J gene: TRBJ2-2
V gene: TRBV7-9
CDR3 protein: CASRLAGGIGELFF

J gene: TRBJ2-7
V gene: TRBV27
CDR3 protein: CASSFNGDTYEQYF

J gene: TRBJ1-2
V gene: TRBV6-1
CDR3 protein: CASRLTGPWGYTF

J gene: TRBJ1-2
V gene: TRBV10-2
CDR3 protein: CASSEPDRGTGYTF

J gene: TRBJ2-5
V gene: TRBV7-9
CDR3 protein: CASSRRLDQETQYF

J gene: TRBJ1-3
V gene: TRBV5-1
CDR3 protein: CASSLAPTGSSGNTIYF

J gene: TRBJ2-1
V gene: TRBV27
CDR3 protein: CASSFTAHEQFF

J gene: TRBJ1-1
V gene: TRBV18
CDR3 protein: CASSPRFGESTEAFF

J gene: TRBJ2-2
V gene: TRBV7-2
CDR3 protein: CASSLGLTNTGELFF

J gene: TRBJ1-5
V gene: TRBV5-6
CDR3 protein: CASSSLQESSTSQPQHF

J gene: TRBJ2-7
V gene: TRBV27
CDR3 protein: CASSGKTGLSYEQYF

J gene: TRBJ1-6
V gene: TRBV5-4
CDR3 protein: CASTSDRESYNSPLHF

J gene: TRBJ1-5
V gene: TRBV19
CDR3 protein: CASSIGQHNQPQHF

J gene: TRBJ2-6
V gene: TRBV4-2
CDR3 protein: CASRDSGANVLTF

J gene: TRBJ2-1
V gene: TRBV9
CDR3 protein: CASKTKGLAGSLGINEQFF

J gene: TRBJ2-3
V gene: TRBV4-2
CDR3 protein: CASSQVTSAVTDTQYF

J gene: TRBJ1-6
V gene: TRBV5-1
CDR3 protein: CASRKESGTGSSYNSPLHF

J gene: TRBJ2-6
V gene: TRBV13
CDR3 protein: CASSRQGSGANVLTF

J gene: TRBJ2-1
V gene: TRBV30
CDR3 protein: CAWSVRLGDEQFF

J gene: TRBJ2-1
V gene: TRBV10-3
CDR3 protein: CAISLTSGGSSYNEQFF

J gene: TRBJ2-5
V gene: TRBV11-3
CDR3 protein: CASSSRTSGIIGTQYF

J gene: -
V gene: TRBV5-6
CDR3 protein: CASSLGLAAEQYF

J gene: TRBJ2-7
V gene: TRBV11-2
CDR3 protein: CASSLFRGEGQYF

J gene: TRBJ2-7
V gene: TRBV19
CDR3 protein: CATGDSAVNEQYF